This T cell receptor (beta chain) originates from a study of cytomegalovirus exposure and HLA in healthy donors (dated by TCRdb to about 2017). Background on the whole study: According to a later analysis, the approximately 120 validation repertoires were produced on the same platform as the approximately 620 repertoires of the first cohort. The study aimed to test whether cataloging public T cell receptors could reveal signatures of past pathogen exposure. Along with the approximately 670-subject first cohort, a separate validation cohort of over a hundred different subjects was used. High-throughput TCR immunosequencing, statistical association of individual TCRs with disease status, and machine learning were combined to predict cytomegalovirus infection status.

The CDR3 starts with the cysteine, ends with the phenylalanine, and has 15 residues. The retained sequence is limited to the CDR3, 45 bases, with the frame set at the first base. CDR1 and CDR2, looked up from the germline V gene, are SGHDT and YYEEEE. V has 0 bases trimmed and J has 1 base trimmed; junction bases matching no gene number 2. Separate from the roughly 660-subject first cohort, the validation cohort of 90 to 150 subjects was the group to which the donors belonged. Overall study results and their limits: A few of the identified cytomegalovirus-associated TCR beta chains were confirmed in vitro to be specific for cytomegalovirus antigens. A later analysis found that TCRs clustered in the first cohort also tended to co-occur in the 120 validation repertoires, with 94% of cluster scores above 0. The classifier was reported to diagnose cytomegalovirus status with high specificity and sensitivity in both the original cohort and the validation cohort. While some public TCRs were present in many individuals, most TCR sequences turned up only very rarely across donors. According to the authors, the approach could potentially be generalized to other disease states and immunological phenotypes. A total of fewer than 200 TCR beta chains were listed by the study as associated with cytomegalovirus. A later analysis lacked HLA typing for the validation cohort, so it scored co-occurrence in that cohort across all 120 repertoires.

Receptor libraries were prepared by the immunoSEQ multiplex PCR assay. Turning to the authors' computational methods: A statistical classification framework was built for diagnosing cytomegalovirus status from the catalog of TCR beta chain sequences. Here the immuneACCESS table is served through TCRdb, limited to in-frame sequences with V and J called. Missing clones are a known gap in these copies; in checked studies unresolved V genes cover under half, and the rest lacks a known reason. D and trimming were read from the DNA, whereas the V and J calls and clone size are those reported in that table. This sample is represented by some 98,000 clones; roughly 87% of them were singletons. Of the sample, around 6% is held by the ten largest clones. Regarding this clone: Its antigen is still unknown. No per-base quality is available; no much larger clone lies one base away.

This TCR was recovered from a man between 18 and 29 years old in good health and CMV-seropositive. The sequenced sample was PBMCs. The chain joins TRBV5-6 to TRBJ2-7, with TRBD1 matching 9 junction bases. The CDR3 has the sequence CASSLGQGGSYEQYF. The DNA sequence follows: TGTGCCAGCAGCTTGGGACAGGGGGGGTCCTACGAGCAGTACTTC.